The entry that follows covers one T cell receptor (beta chain) sequence. Antigen specificity is unknown. RNA was isolated and reverse transcribed to cDNA, the sequencing template. Assay: immunoSEQ multiplex PCR; the TCRdb copy retains only in-frame clones and omits some. The sample lists approximately 150,000 clones, about 67% seen once, with 10% to 12% in the top ten. Alopecia areata patients provided lesional scalp punch biopsies and peripheral blood. The data belong to a study of CD8+ T cells in alopecia areata. General study points: Across lesional scalp, and particularly alopecia totalis/universalis, clonality surpassed that of normal scalp.

Germline loops: CDR1 SQVTM, CDR2 ANQGSEA. The CDR3 is made up of 10 amino acids. Trimming pared 6 bases from V and 5 bases from J, leaving 7 bases between. The V gene is TRBV29-1, the J gene TRBJ1-2, with no clear D. The receptor's source is a human donor with alopecia areata. Sequencing used CD8+ T cells sorted from blood, obtained at week 0. The CDR3: CSVLSYGYTF. DNA for the CDR3: TGCAGCGTCCTTAGTTATGGCTACACCTTC.